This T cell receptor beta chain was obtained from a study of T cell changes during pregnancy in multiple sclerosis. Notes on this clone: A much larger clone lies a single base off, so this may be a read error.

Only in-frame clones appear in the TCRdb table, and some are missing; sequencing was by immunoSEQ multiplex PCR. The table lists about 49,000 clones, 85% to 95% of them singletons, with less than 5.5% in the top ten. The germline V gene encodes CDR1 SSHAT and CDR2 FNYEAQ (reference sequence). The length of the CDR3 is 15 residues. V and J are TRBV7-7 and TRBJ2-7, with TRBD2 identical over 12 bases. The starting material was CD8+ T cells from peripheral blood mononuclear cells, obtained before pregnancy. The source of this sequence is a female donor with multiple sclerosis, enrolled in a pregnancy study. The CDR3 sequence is CANSLGLAGYYEQYF. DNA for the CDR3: TGTGCCAACAGCCTCGGACTAGCGGGATACTACGAGCAGTACTTC.